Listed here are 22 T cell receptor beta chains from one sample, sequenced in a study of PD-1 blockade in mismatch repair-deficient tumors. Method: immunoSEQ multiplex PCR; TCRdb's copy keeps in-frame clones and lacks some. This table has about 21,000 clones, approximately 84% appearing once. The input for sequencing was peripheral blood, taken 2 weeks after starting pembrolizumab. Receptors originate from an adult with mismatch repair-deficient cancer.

The CDR3, as DNA: TGTGCCAGCAGTTTCCCCTTAGGCGACAGGGGTGACAACGTCCTGACTTTC. Protein: CASSFPLGDRGDNVLTF. This chain links TRBV28 with TRBJ2-6; 8 bases line up with TRBD1. CDR1 and CDR2 (germline): MDHEN, SYDVKM. The trim removed 3 bases at V and 9 bases at J, leaving 13 bases unmatched. The CDR3 is 17 residues long. The full variable domain, with the rest looked up from reference TRBV28 and TRBJ2-6, is DVKVTQSSRYLVKRTGEKVFLECVQDMDHENMFWYRQDPGLGLRLIYFSYDVKMKEKGDIPEGYSVSREKKERFSLILESASTNQTSMYLCASSFPLGDRGDNVLTFGAGSRLTVL.

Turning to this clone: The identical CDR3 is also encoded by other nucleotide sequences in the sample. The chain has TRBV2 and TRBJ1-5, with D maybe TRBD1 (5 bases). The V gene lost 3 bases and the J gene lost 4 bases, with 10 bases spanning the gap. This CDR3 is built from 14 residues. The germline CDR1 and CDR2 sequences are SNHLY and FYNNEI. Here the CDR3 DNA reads TGTGCCAGCAGTGAGGGGGTAGGGAATCAGCCCCAGCATTTT. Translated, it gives CASSEGVGNQPQHF.

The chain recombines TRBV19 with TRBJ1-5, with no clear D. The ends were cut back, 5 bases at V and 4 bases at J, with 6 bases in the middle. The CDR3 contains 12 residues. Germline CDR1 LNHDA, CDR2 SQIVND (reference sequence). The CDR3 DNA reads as TGTGCCAGTAGTCCAGATAATCAGCCCCAGCATTTT. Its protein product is CASSPDNQPQHF.

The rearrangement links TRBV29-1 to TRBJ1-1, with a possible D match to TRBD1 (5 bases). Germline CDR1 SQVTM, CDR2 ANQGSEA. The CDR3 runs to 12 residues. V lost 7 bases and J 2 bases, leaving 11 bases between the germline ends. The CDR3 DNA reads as TGCAGCGCATCCGGGGCAAACACTGAAGCTTTCTTT. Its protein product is CSASGANTEAFF.

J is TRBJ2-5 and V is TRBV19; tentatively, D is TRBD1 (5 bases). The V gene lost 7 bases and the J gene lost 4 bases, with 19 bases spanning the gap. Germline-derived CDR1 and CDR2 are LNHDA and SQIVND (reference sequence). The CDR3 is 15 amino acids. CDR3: CASKLQGGARETQYF. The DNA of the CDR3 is TGTGCCAGTAAGCTCCAGGGTGGGGCGCGAGAGACCCAGTACTTC.

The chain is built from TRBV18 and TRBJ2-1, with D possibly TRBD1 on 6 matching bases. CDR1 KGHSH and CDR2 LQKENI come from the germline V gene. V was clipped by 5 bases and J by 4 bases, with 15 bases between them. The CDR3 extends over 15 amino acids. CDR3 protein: CASSVMGATYNEQFF. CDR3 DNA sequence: TGTGCCAGCTCAGTAATGGGGGCCACGTACAATGAGCAGTTCTTC.

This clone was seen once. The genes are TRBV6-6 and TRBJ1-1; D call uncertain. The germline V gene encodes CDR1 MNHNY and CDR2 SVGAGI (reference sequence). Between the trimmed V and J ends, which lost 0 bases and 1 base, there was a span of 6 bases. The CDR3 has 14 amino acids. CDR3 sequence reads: CASSYSHKNTEAFF. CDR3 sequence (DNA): TGTGCCAGCAGTTACTCCCACAAGAACACTGAAGCTTTCTTT.

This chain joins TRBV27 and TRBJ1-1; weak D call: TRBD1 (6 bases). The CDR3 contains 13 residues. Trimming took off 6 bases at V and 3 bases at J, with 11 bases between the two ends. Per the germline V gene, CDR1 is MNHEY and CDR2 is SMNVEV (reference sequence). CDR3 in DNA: TGTGCCAGCAGATACAGGGAGTACACTGAAGCTTTCTTT. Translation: CASRYREYTEAFF.

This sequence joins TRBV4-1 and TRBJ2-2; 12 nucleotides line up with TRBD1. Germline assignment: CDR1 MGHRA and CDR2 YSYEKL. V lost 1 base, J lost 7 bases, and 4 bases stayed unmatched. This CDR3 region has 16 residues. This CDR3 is CASSQVGQGAGGELFF. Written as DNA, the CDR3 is TGCGCCAGCAGCCAAGTGGGACAGGGGGCTGGCGGGGAGCTGTTTTTT.

The CDR3 sequence: CASSQDRSQNEKLFF. The CDR3, as DNA: TGCGCCAGCAGCCAAGATCGCAGCCAGAATGAAAAACTGTTTTTT. The chain couples TRBV4-3 to TRBJ1-4; no definite D call. V was shortened by 0 bases and J by 5 bases, with 10 bases between the two germline ends. The CDR3 consists of 15 residues. CDR1 LGHNA and CDR2 YSLEER come from the germline V gene.

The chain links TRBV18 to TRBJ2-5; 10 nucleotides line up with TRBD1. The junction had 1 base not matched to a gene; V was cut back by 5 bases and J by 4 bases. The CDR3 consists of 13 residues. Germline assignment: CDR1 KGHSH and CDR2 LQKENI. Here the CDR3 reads CASSGDRGETQYF. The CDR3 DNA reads TGTGCCAGCTCAGGGGACAGGGGAGAGACCCAGTACTTC.

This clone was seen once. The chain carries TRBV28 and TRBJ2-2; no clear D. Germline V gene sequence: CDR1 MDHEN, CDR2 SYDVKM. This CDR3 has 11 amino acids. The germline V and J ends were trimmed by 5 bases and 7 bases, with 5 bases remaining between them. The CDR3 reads CASSLFGELFF. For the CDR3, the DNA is TGTGCCAGCAGTCTATTCGGGGAGCTGTTTTTT.

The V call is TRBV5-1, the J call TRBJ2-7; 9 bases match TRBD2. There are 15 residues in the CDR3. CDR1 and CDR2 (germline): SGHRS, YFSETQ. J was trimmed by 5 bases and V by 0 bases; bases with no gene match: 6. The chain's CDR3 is CASSLGVAGVDEQYF. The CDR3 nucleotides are TGCGCCAGCAGCTTGGGAGTAGCGGGAGTCGACGAGCAGTACTTC.

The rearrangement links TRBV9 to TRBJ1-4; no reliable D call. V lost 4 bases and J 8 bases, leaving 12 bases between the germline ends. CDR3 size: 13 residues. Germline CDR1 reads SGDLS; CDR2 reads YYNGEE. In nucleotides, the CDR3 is TGTGCCAGCAGCTTAGTGCCAGACGAAAAACTGTTTTTT. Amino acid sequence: CASSLVPDEKLFF.

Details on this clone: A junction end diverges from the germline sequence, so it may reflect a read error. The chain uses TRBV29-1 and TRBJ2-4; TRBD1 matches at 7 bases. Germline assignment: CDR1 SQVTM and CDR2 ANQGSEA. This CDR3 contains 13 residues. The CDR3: CSVDDRVGNIRYF. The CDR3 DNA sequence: TGCAGCGTTGATGACAGGGTTGGGAACATTCGGTACTTC. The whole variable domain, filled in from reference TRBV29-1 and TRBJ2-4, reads SAVISQKPSRDICQRGTSLTIQCQVDSQVTMMFWYRQQPGQSLTLIATANQGSEATYESGFVIDKFPISRPNLTFSTLTVSNMSPEDSSIYLCSVDDRVGNIRYFGAGTRLSVL.

The CDR3 DNA is TGTGCCATCAGAGAATACTCTGGAAACACCATATATTTT. It is translated as CAIREYSGNTIYF. The chain links TRBV10-3 to TRBJ1-3; D is undetermined. The V end lost 6 bases, the J end lost 0 bases, and 6 bases lay between the germline ends. The CDR3 sequence is 13 residues long. Per the germline V gene, CDR1 is ENHRY and CDR2 is SYGVKD.

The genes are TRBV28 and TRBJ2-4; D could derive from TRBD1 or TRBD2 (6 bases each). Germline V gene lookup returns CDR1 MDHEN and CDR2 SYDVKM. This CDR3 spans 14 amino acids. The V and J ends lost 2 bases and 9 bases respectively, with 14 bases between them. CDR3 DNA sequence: TGTGCCAGCAGTTTAACGGGGGCAGGAGGCATTCAGTACTTC. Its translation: CASSLTGAGGIQYF.

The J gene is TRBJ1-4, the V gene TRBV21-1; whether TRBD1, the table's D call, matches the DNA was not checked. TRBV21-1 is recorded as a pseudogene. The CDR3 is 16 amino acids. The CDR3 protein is CASSKDQTGATEKLFF. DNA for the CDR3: TGTGCCAGCAGCAAAGACCAGACAGGGGCTACTGAAAAACTGTTTTTT.

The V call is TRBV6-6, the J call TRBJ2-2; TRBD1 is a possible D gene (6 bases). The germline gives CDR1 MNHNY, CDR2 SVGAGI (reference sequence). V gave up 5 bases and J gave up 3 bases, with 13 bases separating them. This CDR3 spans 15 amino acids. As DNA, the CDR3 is TGTGCCAGCAGTCTACGGGCAGGGGACACCGGGGAGCTGTTTTTT. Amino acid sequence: CASSLRAGDTGELFF.

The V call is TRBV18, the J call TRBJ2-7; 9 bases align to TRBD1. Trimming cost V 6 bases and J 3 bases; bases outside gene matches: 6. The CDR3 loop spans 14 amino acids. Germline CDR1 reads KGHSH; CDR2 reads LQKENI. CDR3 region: CASSGQGTIYEQYF. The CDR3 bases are TGTGCCAGCTCGGGACAGGGAACGATCTACGAGCAGTACTTC. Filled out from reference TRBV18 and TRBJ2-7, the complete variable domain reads NAGVMQNPRHLVRRRGQEARLRCSPMKGHSHVYWYRQLPEEGLKFMVYLQKENIIDESGMPKERFSAEFPKEGPSILRIQQVVRGDSAAYFCASSGQGTIYEQYFGPGTRLTVT.

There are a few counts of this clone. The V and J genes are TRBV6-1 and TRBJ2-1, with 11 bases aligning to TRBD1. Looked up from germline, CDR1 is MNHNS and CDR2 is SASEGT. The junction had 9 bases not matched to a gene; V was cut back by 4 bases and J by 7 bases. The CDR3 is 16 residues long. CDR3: CASSVMDRGQWNEQFF. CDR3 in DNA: TGTGCCAGCAGTGTTATGGACAGGGGGCAGTGGAATGAGCAGTTCTTC.

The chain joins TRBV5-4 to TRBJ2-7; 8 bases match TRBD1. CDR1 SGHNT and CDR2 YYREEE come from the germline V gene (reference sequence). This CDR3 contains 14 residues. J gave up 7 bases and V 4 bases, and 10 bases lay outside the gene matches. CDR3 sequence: CASSPKTGVSEQYF. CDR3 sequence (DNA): TGTGCCAGCAGCCCAAAGACAGGGGTCAGTGAGCAGTACTTC.